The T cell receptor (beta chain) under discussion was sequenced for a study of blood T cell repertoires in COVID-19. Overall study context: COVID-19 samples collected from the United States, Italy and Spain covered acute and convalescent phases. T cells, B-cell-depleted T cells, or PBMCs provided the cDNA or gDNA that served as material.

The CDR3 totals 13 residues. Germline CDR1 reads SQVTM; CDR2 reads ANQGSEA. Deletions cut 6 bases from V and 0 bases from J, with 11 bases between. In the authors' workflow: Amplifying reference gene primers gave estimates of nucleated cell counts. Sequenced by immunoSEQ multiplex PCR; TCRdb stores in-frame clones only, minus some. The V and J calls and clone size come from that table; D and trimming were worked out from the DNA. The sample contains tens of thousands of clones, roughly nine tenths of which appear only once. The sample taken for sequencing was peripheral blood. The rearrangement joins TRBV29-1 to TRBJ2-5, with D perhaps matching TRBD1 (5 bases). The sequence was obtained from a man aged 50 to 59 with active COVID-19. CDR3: CSVAGLHQETQYF. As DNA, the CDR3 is TGCAGCGTAGCAGGGTTACACCAAGAGACCCAGTACTTC.